These T cell receptor beta chains were read from a single sample in a study of blood T cell repertoires in COVID-19. Profiling relied on immunoSEQ multiplex PCR, and the TCRdb table lists in-frame clones only, not all of them. The data hold some 450,000 clones, with 88% observed a single time. Sequencing was carried out using peripheral blood. These receptor sequences come from a woman in her 50s with COVID-19, enrolled during active disease. Both conserved end residues are part of each CDR3. A D gene is named only where the DNA matches it firmly. For some rows the clone size is stated as once, few or many, or as a class when expanded; others skip it.

J	D	size	V	DNA	CDR3
TRBJ1-1	TRBD1	-	TRBV13	TGTGCCAGCAGCTTAATGAGGGGGCACACTGAAGCTTTCTTT	CASSLMRGHTEAFF
TRBJ2-7	TRBD1	-	TRBV27	TGTGCCAGCAGTCGAAGAGAGCCGGGACAGGGCTACGAGCAGTACTTC	CASSRREPGQGYEQYF
TRBJ1-2	-	-	TRBV6-5	TGTGCCAGCAGTTACTCGAGGGTCTATGGCTACACCTTC	CASSYSRVYGYTF
TRBJ2-2	TRBD1	-	TRBV7-9	TGTGCCACCCACTTAACGGGACAGGGGGATCACACCGGGGAGCTGTTTTTT	CATHLTGQGDHTGELFF
TRBJ2-1	TRBD2	-	TRBV11-2	TGTGCCAGCAGCTTTATCATAGCGGGGGGGGAGCAGTTCTTC	CASSFIIAGGEQFF
TRBJ1-3	TRBD1	-	TRBV7-9	TGTGCCAGCAGCTTGACAGGGCTCTCTGGAAACACCATATATTTT	CASSLTGLSGNTIYF
TRBJ1-1	-	-	TRBV6-6	TGTGCCAGCAGCCCCGCGGGGAGGGATGGGGGTTCCAATTCTATGAACACTGAAGCTTTCTTT	CASSPAGRDGGSNSMNTEAFF
TRBJ2-3	TRBD2	-	TRBV10-1	TGCGCCAGCAGTGAGCTTCCTAGCGGGCCGCCGGATACGCAGTATTTT	CASSELPSGPPDTQYF
TRBJ1-1	-	-	TRBV19	TGTGCCAGTAGTATAGGAGAGAACACTGAAGCTTTCTTT	CASSIGENTEAFF
TRBJ2-5	-	-	TRBV5-6	TGTGCCAGCAGCTTGGATAAGATGGGGGCGGCGGGCACAGAGACCCAGTACTTC	CASSLDKMGAAGTETQYF
TRBJ1-1	-	-	TRBV5-1	TGCGCCAGCAGTCACCGTGGACAGACAACTGAAGCTTTCTTT	CASSHRGQTTEAFF
TRBJ1-2	-	-	TRBV18	TGTGCCAGCTCACCCTCCGGGGGGGGGCTTAACTATGGCTACACCTTC	CASSPSGGGLNYGYTF
TRBJ1-2	TRBD1	-	TRBV12-3/TRBV12-4	TGTGCCAGCAGTGACAGGGCTGGGTATGGCTACACCTTC	CASSDRAGYGYTF
TRBJ2-1	TRBD2	-	TRBV11-2	TGTGCCAGCAGCTTATTTGGTCTAGCGGGGACTAGCTCCTACAATGAGCAGTTCTTC	CASSLFGLAGTSSYNEQFF
TRBJ1-6	-	-	TRBV3-1/TRBV3-2	TGTGCCAGCAGCCCGGACAGAGGTTCACCCCTCCACTTT	CASSPDRGSPLHF
TRBJ2-3	-	-	TRBV6-1	TGTGCCAGCAGTGAAACACGTAGCACAGATACGCAGTATTTT	CASSETRSTDTQYF
TRBJ1-1	TRBD1	-	TRBV9	TGTGCCAGCAGCGTAGACTTCAGGGGGCGAGACACTGAAGCTTTCTTT	CASSVDFRGRDTEAFF
TRBJ1-1	-	-	TRBV30	TGTGCCTGGGTACAGCAAACTAACACTGAAGCTTTCTTT	CAWVQQTNTEAFF
TRBJ1-1	-	-	TRBV19	TGTGCCACTCACAGGACGGCAGGCACTGAAGCTTTCTTT	CATHRTAGTEAFF
TRBJ1-3	-	-	TRBV28	TGTGCCACACAGATCAGCTCTGGAAACACCATATATTTT	CATQISSGNTIYF
TRBJ2-2	TRBD1	-	TRBV2	TGTGCCAGCAGATGGACAGGGAACACCGGGGAGCTGTTTTTT	CASRWTGNTGELFF
TRBJ1-1	TRBD1	-	TRBV6-5	TGTGCCAGCAGTTACGACAGGGGGAACACTGAAGCTTTCTTT	CASSYDRGNTEAFF
TRBJ2-1	TRBD2	-	TRBV5-1	TGCGCCAGCAGCTTGGATGGACTAGCGGGGGGGAATGAGCAGTTCTTC	CASSLDGLAGGNEQFF
TRBJ2-7	-	once	TRBV30	TGTGCCTGGAGCTTGGGACAGCTGGGGGGAGAGCAGTACTTC	CAWSLGQLGGEQYF
TRBJ1-2	-	few	TRBV4-1	TGCGCCAGCAGCCAAGAGAACGGGAGCGGCTACACCTTC	CASSQENGSGYTF
TRBJ1-1	-	-	TRBV5-1	TGCGCCAGCAGCTTAGACAGAAACACTGAAGCTTTCTTT	CASSLDRNTEAFF
TRBJ1-6	-	-	TRBV30	TGTGCCTGGAAGCCGCTACCGAGCTTAAATTCACCCCTCCACTTT	CAWKPLPSLNSPLHF
TRBJ1-2	-	-	TRBV4-2	TGTGCCAGCAGCCCCAGACGGGAGGGGGTCAACTATGGCTACACCTTC	CASSPRREGVNYGYTF
TRBJ2-1	-	-	TRBV25-1	TGTGCCAGCAGTGAATCCTTGGGGGGACTTCGGGATGAGCAGTTCTTC	CASSESLGGLRDEQFF
TRBJ1-5	-	-	TRBV3-1/TRBV3-2	TGTGCCAGCAGCCAGGGAGGGGATCAGCCCCAGCATTTT	CASSQGGDQPQHF
TRBJ2-1	TRBD1	-	TRBV19	TGTGCCAGTAGGGGGTCCCCCTTAACAGGGGGCTGGAACAATGAGCAGTTCTTC	CASRGSPLTGGWNNEQFF
TRBJ2-1	TRBD2	-	TRBV15	TGTGCCACCAGTTCGGAGGGGAGGGCCTACAATGAGCAGTTCTTC	CATSSEGRAYNEQFF
TRBJ2-7	TRBD1	-	TRBV4-1	TGCGCCAGCAGCCAGACAGGGGTCTACGAGCAGTACTTC	CASSQTGVYEQYF
TRBJ2-5	-	once	TRBV6-5	TGTGCCAGCATGGGGGCAGGTGGGACCCAGTACTTC	CASMGAGGTQYF
TRBJ1-5	-	-	TRBV12-3/TRBV12-4	TGTGCCAGCAGTCACATTGGCAATCAGCCCCAGCATTTT	CASSHIGNQPQHF
TRBJ1-1	TRBD1	-	TRBV2	TGTGCCAGCAACCTCGGACAGGGGTCGGTGGCTTTCTTT	CASNLGQGSVAFF
TRBJ1-4	-	once	TRBV10-3	TGTGCCATCAGTTCGAATGGGGGGGAAAAACTGTTTTTT	CAISSNGGEKLFF
TRBJ2-3	-	-	TRBV4-1	TGCGCCAGCAGCCAAGAAGTGCGGGGAGATACGCAGTATTTT	CASSQEVRGDTQYF